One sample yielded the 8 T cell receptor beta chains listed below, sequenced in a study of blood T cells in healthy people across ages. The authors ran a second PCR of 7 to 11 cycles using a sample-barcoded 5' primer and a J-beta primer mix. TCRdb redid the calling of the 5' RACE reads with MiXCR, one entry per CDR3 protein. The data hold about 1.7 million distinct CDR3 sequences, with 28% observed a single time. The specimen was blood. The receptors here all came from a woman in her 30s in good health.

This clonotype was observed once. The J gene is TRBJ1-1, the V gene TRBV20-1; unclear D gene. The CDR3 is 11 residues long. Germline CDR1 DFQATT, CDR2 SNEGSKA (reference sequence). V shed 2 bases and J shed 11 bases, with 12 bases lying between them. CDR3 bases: TGCAGTGCTAGACTAACCCGAGAGGCTTTCTTT. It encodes CSARLTREAFF.

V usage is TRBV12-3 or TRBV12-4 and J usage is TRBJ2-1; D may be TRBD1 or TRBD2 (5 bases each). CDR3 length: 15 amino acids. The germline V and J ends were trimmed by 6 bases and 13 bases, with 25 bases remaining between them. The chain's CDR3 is CASSSGGDPNGRQFF. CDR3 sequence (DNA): TGTGCCAGCAGCTCCGGTGGGGACCCGAACGGTCGTCAGTTCTTC.

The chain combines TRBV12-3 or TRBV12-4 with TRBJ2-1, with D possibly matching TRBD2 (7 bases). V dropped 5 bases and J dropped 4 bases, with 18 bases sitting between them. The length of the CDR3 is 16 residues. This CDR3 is CASSPVGGANYNEQFF. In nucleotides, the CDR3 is TGTGCCAGCAGTCCCGTGGGGGGGGCGAATTACAATGAGCAGTTCTTC.

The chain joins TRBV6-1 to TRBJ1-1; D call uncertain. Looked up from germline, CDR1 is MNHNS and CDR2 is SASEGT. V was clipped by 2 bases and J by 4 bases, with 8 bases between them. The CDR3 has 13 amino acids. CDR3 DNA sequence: TGTGCCAGCAGTGAAACCCTGGGCACTGAAGCTTTCTTT. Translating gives CASSETLGTEAFF.

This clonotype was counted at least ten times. CDR3 nucleotide sequence: TGTGCCAGCCGAGGCGGGGGGAGGTTGGAGACCCAGTACTTC. Translated: CASRGGGRLETQYF. The rearrangement joins TRBV12-3 or TRBV12-4 to TRBJ2-5, with 8 bases lining up with TRBD2. V dropped 8 bases and J dropped 5; count of bases not matched to a gene: 10. This CDR3 is built from 14 residues.

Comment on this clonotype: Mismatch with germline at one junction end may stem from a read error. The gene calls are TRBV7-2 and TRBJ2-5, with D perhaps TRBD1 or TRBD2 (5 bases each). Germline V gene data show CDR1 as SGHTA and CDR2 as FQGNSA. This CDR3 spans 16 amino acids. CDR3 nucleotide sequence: TGTGCCGGCAGCTTAGTGAGGGTGTTGGGGGAGGAGACCCAGTACTTC. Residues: CAGSLVRVLGEETQYF.

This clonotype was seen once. In DNA, the CDR3 is TGTGCCAGCAGCGTTAAGATAGATACGCAGTATTTT. It translates to CASSVKIDTQYF. The V gene is TRBV9, the J gene TRBJ2-3; D remains ambiguous. The germline V gene has CDR1 SGDLS and CDR2 YYNGEE. There are 12 residues in the CDR3. Trimming cost V 2 bases and J 5 bases, with 6 bases left between them.

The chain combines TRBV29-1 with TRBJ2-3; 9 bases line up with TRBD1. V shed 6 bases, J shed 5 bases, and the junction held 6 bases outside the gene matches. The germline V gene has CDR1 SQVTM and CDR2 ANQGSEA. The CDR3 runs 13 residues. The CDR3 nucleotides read TGCAGCGTGCGGACAGGGGTGGTAGATACGCAGTATTTT. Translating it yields CSVRTGVVDTQYF.